This T cell receptor beta chain stems from a study of breast tumors, draining lymph nodes, adjacent tissues. Study results and caveats: Data only fit, rather than demonstrated, lymph node origin of most tumor T cells.

TCRdb used MiXCR to reprocess the multiplex PCR reads, holding one entry per CDR3 protein. Among approximately 190,000 distinct CDR3 sequences, 30% to 40% were seen once, and the ten largest hold approximately 4.5%. J was trimmed by 0 bases and V by 6 bases; bases with no gene match: 3. Germline V gene data show CDR1 as LGHNA and CDR2 as YNFKEQ. There are 16 residues in the CDR3. This clonotype was counted a few times. Its antigen is as yet unknown. Breast cancer patients provided tissue from their axillary draining lymph nodes. This chain uses TRBV4-2 with TRBJ2-1; 12 nucleotides align to TRBD2. Sequences were obtained from axillary lymph node tissue. The sequence derives from a female donor with breast cancer. Some clones in this sample may be carry-over from other donors' samples. CDR3: CASRPLAGGSYNEQFF. CDR3 DNA sequence: TGTGCCAGCAGACCACTAGCGGGGGGCTCCTACAATGAGCAGTTCTTC.